The T cell receptor beta chain described here comes from a study of T cell changes during pregnancy in multiple sclerosis. Trimming took 4 bases from V and 2 from J; bases not matched to a gene: 4. CDR1 and CDR2 (germline): SGDLS, YYNGEE. There are 14 residues in the CDR3. Method: immunoSEQ multiplex PCR; TCRdb's copy keeps in-frame clones and lacks some. The profile shows some 60,000 clones, around 87% of them singletons. The receptor comes from a human donor whose cells served as feeder cells for cultures in a pregnancy study. The rearrangement uses TRBV9 and TRBJ1-2, with 8 bases identical to TRBD1. Sequencing was performed on peripheral blood from another person, used as feeder cells. In DNA form, the CDR3 reads TGTGCCAGCAGCACTCCAGGGGGCAACTATGGCTACACCTTC. Translation gives CASSTPGGNYGYTF.